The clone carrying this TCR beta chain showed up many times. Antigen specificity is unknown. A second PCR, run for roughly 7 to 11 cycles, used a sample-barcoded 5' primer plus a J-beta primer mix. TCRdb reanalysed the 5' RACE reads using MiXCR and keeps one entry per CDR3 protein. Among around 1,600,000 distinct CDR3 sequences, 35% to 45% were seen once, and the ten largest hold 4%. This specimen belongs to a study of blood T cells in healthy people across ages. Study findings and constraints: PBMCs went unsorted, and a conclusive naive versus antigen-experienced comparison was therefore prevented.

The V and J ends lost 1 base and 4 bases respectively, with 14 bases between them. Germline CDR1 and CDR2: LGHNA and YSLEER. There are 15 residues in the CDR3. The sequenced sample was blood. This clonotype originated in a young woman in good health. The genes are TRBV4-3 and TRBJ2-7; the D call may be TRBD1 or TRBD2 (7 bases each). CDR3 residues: CASSQARQGGYEQYF. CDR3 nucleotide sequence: TGCGCCAGCAGCCAAGCGAGACAGGGAGGGTACGAGCAGTACTTC.